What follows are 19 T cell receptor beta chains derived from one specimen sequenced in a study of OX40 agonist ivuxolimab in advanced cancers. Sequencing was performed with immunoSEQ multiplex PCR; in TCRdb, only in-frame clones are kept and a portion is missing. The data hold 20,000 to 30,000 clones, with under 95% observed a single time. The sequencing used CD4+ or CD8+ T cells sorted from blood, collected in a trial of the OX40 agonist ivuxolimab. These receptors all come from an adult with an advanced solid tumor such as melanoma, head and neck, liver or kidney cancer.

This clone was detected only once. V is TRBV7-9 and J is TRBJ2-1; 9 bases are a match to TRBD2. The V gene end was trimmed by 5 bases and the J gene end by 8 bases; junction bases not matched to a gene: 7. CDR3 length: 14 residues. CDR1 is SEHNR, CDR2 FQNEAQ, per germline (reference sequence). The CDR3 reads CASSSTSGWDEQFF. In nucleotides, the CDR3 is TGTGCCAGCAGCAGCACTAGCGGGTGGGATGAGCAGTTCTTC.

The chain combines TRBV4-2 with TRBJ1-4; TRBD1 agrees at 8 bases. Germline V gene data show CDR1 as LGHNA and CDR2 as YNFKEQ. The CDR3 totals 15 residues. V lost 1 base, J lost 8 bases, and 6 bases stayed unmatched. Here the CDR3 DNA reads TGTGCCAGCAGCCAAGTGGACAGGGTCGGGGAAAAACTGTTTTTT. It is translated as CASSQVDRVGEKLFF.

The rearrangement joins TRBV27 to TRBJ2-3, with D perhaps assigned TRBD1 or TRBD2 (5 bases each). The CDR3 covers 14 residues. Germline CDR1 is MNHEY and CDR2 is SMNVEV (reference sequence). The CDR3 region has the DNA TGTGTCCGGAAGGCAGGGAGTTTCACAGATACGCAGTATTTT. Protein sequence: CVRKAGSFTDTQYF.

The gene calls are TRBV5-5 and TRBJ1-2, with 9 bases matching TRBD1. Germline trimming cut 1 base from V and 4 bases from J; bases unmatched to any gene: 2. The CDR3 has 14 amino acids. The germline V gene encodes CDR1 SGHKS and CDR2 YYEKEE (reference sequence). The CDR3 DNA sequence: TGTGCCAGCAGCTTGACAGGGGGCAGCTATGGCTACACCTTC. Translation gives CASSLTGGSYGYTF.

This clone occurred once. CDR3 loop: CASRLGGQGNSPLHF. The CDR3 DNA follows: TGTGCCAGCAGGTTAGGGGGCCAGGGGAATTCACCCCTCCACTTT. The V gene is TRBV6-1, the J gene TRBJ1-6; 7 positions agree with TRBD1. Germline trimming cut 6 bases from V and 7 bases from J; bases unmatched to any gene: 9. The CDR3 loop spans 15 amino acids. Germline V gives CDR1 MNHNS, CDR2 SASEGT.

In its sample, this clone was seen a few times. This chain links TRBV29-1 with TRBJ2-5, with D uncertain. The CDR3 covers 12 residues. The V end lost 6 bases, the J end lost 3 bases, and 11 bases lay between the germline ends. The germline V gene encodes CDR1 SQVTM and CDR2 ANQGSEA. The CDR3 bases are TGCAGCGTCAGATACTCGGAAGAGACCCAGTACTTC. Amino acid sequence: CSVRYSEETQYF.

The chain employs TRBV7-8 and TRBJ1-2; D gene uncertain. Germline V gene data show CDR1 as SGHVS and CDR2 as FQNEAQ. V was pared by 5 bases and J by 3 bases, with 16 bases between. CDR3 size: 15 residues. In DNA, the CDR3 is TGTGCCAGCAGCCCGTCGACAAGCGGGGACTATGGCTACACCTTC. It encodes CASSPSTSGDYGYTF.

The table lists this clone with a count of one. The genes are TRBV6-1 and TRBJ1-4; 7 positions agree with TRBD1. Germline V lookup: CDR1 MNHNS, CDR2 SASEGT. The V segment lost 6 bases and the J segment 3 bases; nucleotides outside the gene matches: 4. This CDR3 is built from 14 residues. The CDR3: CASSGQDPNEKLFF. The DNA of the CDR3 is TGTGCCAGCAGCGGACAGGATCCTAATGAAAAACTGTTTTTT.

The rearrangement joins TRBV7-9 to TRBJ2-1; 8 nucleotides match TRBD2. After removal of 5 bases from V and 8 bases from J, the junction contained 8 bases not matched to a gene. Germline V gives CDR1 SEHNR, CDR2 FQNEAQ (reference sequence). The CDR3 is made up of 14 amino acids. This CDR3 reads CASSKLSGSYEQFF. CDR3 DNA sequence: TGTGCCAGCAGCAAGTTAAGCGGGAGCTATGAGCAGTTCTTC.

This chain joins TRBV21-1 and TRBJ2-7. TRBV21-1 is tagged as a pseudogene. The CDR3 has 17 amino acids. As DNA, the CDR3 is TGTGCCAGCAGCAACTGGCCCGCGGCAGGCTATTCCTACGAGCAGTACTTC. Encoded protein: CASSNWPAAGYSYEQYF.

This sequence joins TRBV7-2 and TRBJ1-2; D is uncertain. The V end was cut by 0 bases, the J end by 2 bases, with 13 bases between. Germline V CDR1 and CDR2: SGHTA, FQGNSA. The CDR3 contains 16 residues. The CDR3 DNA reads TGTGCCAGCAGCTTAGCTCCGGCGGCTCTGAACTATGGCTACACCTTC. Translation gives CASSLAPAALNYGYTF. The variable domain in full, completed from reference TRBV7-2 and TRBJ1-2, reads GAGVSQSPSNKVTEKGKDVELRCDPISGHTALYWYRQSLGQGLEFLIYFQGNSAPDKSGLPSDRFSAERTGGSVSTLTIQRTQQEDSAVYLCASSLAPAALNYGYTFGSGTRLTVV.

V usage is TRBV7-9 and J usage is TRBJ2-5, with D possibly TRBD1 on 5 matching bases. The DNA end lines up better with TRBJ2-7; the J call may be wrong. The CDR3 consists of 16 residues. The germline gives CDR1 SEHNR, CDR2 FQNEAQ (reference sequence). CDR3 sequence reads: CASSSRGAWSSYEQYF. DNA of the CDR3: TGTGCCAGCAGCTCCCGTGGGGCCTGGAGCTCCTACGAGCAGTACTTC.

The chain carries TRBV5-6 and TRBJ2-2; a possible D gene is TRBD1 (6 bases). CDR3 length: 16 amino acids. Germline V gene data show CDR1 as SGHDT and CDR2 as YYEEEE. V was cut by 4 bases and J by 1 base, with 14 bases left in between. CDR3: CASSLMTGQNTGELFF. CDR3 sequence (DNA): TGTGCCAGCAGCCTGATGACAGGTCAGAACACCGGGGAGCTGTTTTTT. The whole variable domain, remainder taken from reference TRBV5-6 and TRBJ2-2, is DAGVTQSPTHLIKTRGQQVTLRCSPKSGHDTVSWYQQALGQGPQFIFQYYEEEERQRGNFPDRFSGHQFPNYSSELNVNALLLGDSALYLCASSLMTGQNTGELFFGEGSRLTVL.

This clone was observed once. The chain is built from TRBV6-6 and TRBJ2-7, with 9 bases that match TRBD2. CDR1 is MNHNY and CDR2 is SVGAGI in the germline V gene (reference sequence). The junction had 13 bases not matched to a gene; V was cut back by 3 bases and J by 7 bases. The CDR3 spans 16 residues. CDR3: CASSYPSGTSAPEQYF. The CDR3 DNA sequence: TGTGCCAGCAGTTATCCTAGCGGGACTTCAGCTCCGGAGCAGTACTTC.

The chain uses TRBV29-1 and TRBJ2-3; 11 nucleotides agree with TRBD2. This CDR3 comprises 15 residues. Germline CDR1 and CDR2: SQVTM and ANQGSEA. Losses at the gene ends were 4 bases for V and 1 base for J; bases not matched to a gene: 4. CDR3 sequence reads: CSVALLAGGTDTQYF. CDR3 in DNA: TGCAGCGTTGCCTTACTAGCGGGGGGCACAGATACGCAGTATTTT.

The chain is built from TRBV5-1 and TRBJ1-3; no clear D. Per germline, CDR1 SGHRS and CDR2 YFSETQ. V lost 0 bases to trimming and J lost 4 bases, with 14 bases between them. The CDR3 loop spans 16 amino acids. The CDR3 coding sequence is TGCGCCAGCAGCTTGGTACCCCACCAAGAGGGAAACACCATATATTTT. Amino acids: CASSLVPHQEGNTIYF. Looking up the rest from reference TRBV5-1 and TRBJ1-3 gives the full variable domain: KAGVTQTPRYLIKTRGQQVTLSCSPISGHRSVSWYQQTPGQGLQFLFEYFSETQRNKGNFPGRFSGRQFSNSRSEMNVSTLELGDSALYLCASSLVPHQEGNTIYFGEGSWLTVV.

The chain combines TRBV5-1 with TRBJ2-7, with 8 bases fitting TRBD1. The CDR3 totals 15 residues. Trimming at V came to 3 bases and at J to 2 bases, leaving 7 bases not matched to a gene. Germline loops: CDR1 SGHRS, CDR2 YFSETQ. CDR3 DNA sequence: TGCGCCAGCAGCTCAGGACCAGGGGGCACCTACGAGCAGTACTTC. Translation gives CASSSGPGGTYEQYF.

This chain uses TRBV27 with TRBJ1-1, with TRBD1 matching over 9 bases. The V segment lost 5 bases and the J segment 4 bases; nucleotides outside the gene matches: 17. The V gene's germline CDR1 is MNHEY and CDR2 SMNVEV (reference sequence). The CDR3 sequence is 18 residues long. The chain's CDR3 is CASSPYPGQGGGGTEAFF. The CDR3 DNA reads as TGTGCCAGCAGTCCCTACCCGGGACAGGGAGGGGGGGGCACTGAAGCTTTCTTT.

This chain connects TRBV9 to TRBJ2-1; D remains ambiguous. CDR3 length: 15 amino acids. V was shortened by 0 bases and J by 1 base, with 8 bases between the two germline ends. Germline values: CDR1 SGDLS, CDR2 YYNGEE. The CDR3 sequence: CASSVGQQSYNEQFF. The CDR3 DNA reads TGTGCCAGCAGCGTAGGGCAGCAGTCCTACAATGAGCAGTTCTTC.